This T cell receptor beta chain was profiled in a study of T cells in women clearing cervical HPV infection. Generated by immunoSEQ multiplex PCR, the TCRdb table keeps only in-frame clones and is missing some. In all, the sample yields 15,000 or so clones. Concerning this clone: The observed sequence ends 3 residues before the CDR3 terminus, with the missing tail filled in from the germline J gene.

Germline CDR1 KGHSH, CDR2 LQKENI. The CDR3 sequence is 14 residues long. The source material was blood buffy coat. The rearrangement joins TRBV18 to TRBJ2-3, with no clear D. The TCR originated in a woman aged 18 to 75 with a cervical HPV16 infection that either progressed to CIN3+ or cleared (not recorded which). The CDR3: CASSPPSTEETQYF. The CDR3 DNA, read in part, is TGTGCCAGCTCACCACCGTCTACCGAAGAGACG.